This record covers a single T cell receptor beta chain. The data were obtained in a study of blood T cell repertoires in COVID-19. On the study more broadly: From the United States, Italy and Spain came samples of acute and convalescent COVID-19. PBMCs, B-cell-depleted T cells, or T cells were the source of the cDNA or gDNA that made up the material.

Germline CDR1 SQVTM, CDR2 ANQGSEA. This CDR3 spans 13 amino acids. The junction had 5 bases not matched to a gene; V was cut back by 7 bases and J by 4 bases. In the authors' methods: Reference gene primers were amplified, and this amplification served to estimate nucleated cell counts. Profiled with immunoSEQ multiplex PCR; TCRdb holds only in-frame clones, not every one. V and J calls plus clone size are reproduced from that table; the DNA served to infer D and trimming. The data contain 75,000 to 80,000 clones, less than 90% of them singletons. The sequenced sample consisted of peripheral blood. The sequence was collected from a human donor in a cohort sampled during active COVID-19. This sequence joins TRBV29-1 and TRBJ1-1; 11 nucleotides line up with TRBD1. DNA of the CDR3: TGCAGCGGATCGGGACAGGGGGGCACTGAAGCTTTCTTT. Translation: CSGSGQGGTEAFF.